Sequencing of this T cell receptor (beta chain) was carried out in a study of CD8 T cells in Susac syndrome. The RNA input was 0.5 to 1 ug, and it was reverse transcribed with random hexamers. An immunoSEQ multiplex PCR amplified TCR beta CDR3 over 54 Vbeta and 13 Jbeta. In TCRdb, the immunoSEQ multiplex PCR reads were re-called with MiXCR into one record per CDR3 protein. The data show approximately 210,000 distinct CDR3 sequences, 95% seen once. Trimming removed 8 bases at V and 0 bases at J, with 15 bases between. Germline assignment: CDR1 SNHLY and CDR2 FYNNEI. The CDR3 loop spans 15 amino acids. From blood CD8+ and CD4+ T cells, TCR beta sequences were generated. Those who served as multiple sclerosis controls were treatment-naive patients with stable or active relapsing-remitting disease.

The receptor comes from a human donor with multiple sclerosis. This chain uses TRBV2 with TRBJ2-3, with a possible D match to TRBD1 (5 bases). The sequenced material came from CD4+ T cells from PBMCs. The chain's CDR3 is CASGLRTLSTDTQYF. DNA of the CDR3: TGTGCCAGCGGCCTTAGGACACTAAGCACAGATACGCAGTATTTT. The full variable domain, rest sourced from reference TRBV2 and TRBJ2-3, is EPEVTQTPSHQVTQMGQEVILRCVPISNHLYFYWYRQILGQKVEFLVSFYNNEISEKSEIFDDQFSVERPDGSNFTLKIRSTKLEDSAMYFCASGLRTLSTDTQYFGPGTRLTVL.